This TCR beta chain was sequenced for a study of OX40 agonist ivuxolimab in advanced cancers. Describing the broader study: Ivuxolimab, which targeted the costimulatory receptor OX40 (CD134), was an agonistic, fully human IgG2 monoclonal antibody. Intravenous ivuxolimab was administered to patients every 2 weeks at six dose levels: 0.01, 0.1, 0.3, 1.5, 3 and 10 mg/kg. Of the roughly 52 dose-escalation patients, hepatocellular carcinoma was present in about 20, melanoma in around 15, renal cell carcinoma in 9 and head and neck cancer in 9. The dose-escalation cohort was around 84% male with a mean age of approximately 60 years, ranging from roughly 23 to 85. Prior anti-PD-1, anti-PD-L1 or anti-CTLA-4 therapy was permitted, and 30% to 50% of dose-escalation patients had received checkpoint inhibitors. Three dose-escalation patients achieved partial responses, one with hepatocellular carcinoma and two with cutaneous melanoma. Peripheral TCRbeta sequencing was intended to test whether TCR sequence diversity was altered and clonal T-cell expansion was caused by ivuxolimab. The monotherapy dose-escalation portion (N ≈ 56 patients) of the phase I ivuxolimab trial is reported in the paper.

As concerns this clone: Its antigen specificity is not known. No per-base quality is available; no much larger clone lies one base away.

General study outcomes and caveats: At doses from 0.1 to 3.0 mg/kg, clonal expansion was seen in both CD4+ and CD8+ blood T cells between baseline and week 6. Which antigens the clonally expanded peripheral T cells were specific for was not determined. After ivuxolimab, expanded clones were on average more numerous among CD8+ T cells than among CD4+ T cells. Partial responders in the 0.1-3.0 mg/kg groups had among the lowest normalized peripheral clonal expansion, especially among CD8+ T cells. Low levels of normalized T-cell clonal expansion were also seen in some nonresponding patients.

The trial excluded patients who had a history of autoimmune disease or were on systemic immunosuppression. Peripheral blood for TCR sequencing was collected from all dose cohorts at baseline, on cycle 4 day 1, and on cycle 7 day 1. Samples came from an open-label, multicenter, first-in-human phase I dose-escalation trial of ivuxolimab. The trial enrolled adults with locally advanced or metastatic head and neck squamous cell, hepatocellular, melanoma or renal cell carcinoma. Before TCR sequencing, CD4+ T cells and CD8+ T cells were sorted from peripheral blood as separate populations. Genomic DNA was isolated from the sorted cells so that the TCRbeta CDR3 region could be sequenced. The immunoSEQ Assay was used to sequence the TCRbeta CDR3 regions. TCRdb obtained this table from immuneACCESS and retained in-frame rearrangements with V and J assigned. These tables miss some clones; where compared with another copy, unresolved V genes account for less than half of the shortfall, and the remainder is unexplained. The sample table holds around 33,000 clones, of which over 80% were seen once. Approximately 20% of the sample belongs to the ten largest clones.

Here V drops 0 bases and J drops 4 bases, and the junction holds 9 bases not matched to any gene. The CDR3, from cysteine to phenylalanine, totals 17 residues. Here the CDR3 DNA is all that survives: 51 bases in frame from base 1. Reading the germline V gene (reference sequence) gives CDR1 LNHDA and CDR2 SQIVND. This receptor was obtained from an adult with an advanced solid tumor such as melanoma, head and neck, liver or kidney cancer. This sequence uses TRBV19 and TRBJ2-3; 8 middle bases align to TRBD1. Here the sequenced sample was CD4+ or CD8+ T cells sorted from blood, taken in a trial of the OX40 agonist ivuxolimab. The CDR3 in this case is CASSIDRRTGLSDTQYF. The bases read TGTGCCAGTAGTATAGATCGTCGGACAGGGCTCTCAGATACGCAGTATTTT.